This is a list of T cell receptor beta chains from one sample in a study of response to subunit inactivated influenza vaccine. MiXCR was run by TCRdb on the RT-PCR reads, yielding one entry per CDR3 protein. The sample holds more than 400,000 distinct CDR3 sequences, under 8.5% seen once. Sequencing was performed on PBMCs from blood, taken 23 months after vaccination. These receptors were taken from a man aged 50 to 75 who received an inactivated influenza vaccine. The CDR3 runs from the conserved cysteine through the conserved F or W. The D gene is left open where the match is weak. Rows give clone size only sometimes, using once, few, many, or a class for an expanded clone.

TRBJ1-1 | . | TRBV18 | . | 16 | CASSTRFGSGGPEAFF | TGTGCCAGCTCAACTAGATTCGGGTCCGGGGGCCCTGAAGCTTTCTTT
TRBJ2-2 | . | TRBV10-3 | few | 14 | CAIRDSGDTGELFF | TGTGCCATCAGGGACAGCGGGGACACCGGGGAGCTGTTTTTT
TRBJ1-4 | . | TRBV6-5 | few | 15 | CASSLLGGNNEKLFF | TGTGCCAGCAGCTTACTCGGTGGGAATAATGAAAAACTGTTTTTT
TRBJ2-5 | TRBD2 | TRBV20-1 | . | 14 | CSAEERGAVETQYF | TGCAGTGCTGAAGAGCGGGGGGCGGTCGAGACCCAGTACTTC
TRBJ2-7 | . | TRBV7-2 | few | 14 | CASSLAPDTYEQYF | TGTGCCAGCAGCTTAGCGCCGGATACCTACGAGCAGTACTTC
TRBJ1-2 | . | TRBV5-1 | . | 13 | CASSFQSNYGYTF | TGCGCCAGCAGCTTCCAGAGTAACTATGGCTACACCTTC
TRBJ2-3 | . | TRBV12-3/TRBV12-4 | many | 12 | CASSSVTDTQYF | TGTGCCAGCAGTTCCGTCACAGATACGCAGTATTTT
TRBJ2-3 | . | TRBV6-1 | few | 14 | CASLTGRGTDTQYF | TGTGCCAGCCTTACCGGTCGGGGGACAGATACGCAGTATTTT
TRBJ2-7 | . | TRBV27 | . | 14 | CASSLREASYEQYF | TGTGCCAGCAGTCTGAGGGAAGCCAGCTACGAGCAGTACTTC
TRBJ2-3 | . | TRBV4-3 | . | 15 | CASSQDGVTVNTQYF | TGCGCCAGCAGCCAAGATGGGGTGACAGTCAATACGCAGTATTTT
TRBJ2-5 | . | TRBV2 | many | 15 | CASSEDRMREETQYF | TGTGCCAGCAGTGAAGACAGGATGCGGGAAGAGACCCAGTACTTC
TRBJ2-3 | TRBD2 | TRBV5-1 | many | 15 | CASSLGSGGGDTQYF | TGCGCCAGCAGCTTGGGTAGCGGCGGGGGAGATACGCAGTATTTT
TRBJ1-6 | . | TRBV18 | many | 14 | CASSPRDEDSPLHF | TGTGCCAGCTCACCAAGGGACGAGGATTCACCCCTCCACTTT
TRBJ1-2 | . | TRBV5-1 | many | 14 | CASSLGLGNYGYTF | TGCGCCAGCAGCTTGGGTCTGGGTAACTATGGCTACACCTTC
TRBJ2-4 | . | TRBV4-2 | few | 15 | CASSQDRIIENIQYF | TGTGCCAGCAGCCAAGATCGGATAATCGAAAACATTCAGTACTTC
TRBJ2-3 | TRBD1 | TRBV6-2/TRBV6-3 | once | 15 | CSSRRQGASTDTQYF | TGTTCCAGCAGGCGACAGGGGGCTAGCACAGATACGCAGTATTTT
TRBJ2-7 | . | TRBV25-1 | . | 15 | CASSEYTGQLYEQYF | TGTGCCAGCAGTGAATATACAGGGCAGCTCTACGAGCAGTACTTC
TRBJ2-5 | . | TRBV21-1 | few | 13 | CASRRTSQETQYF | TGTGCCAGCAGAAGGACTAGCCAGGAGACCCAGTACTTC
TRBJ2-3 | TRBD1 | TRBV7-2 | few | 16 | CASSYRQGRGTDTQYF | TGTGCCAGCAGCTATCGACAGGGCCGGGGCACAGATACGCAGTATTTT
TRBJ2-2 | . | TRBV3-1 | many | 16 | CASSQSPGVPTGELFF | TGTGCCAGCAGCCAATCCCCCGGGGTTCCCACCGGGGAGCTGTTTTTT
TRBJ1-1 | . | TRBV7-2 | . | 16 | CASSPRRTGPNTEAFF | TGTGCCAGCAGCCCGAGACGGACGGGCCCGAACACTGAAGCTTTCTTT
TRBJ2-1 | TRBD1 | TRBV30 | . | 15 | CAWSGGQAIRDEQFF | TGTGCCTGGAGTGGGGGACAGGCCATACGTGATGAGCAGTTCTTC
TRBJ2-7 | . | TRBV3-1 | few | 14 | CASSHRQATYEQYF | TGTGCCAGCAGCCATAGACAGGCCACCTACGAGCAGTACTTC
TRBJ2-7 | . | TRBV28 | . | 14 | CASSKQLHGYEQYF | TGTGCCAGCAGTAAACAGCTGCACGGCTACGAGCAGTACTTC
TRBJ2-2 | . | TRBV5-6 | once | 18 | CASSFGSRGQKNTGELFF | TGTGCCAGCAGCTTCGGGAGCCGGGGACAGAAGAACACCGGGGAGCTGTTTTTT
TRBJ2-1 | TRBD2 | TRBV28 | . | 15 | CASRLGGGFSHEQFF | TGTGCCAGCCGCCTAGGCGGGGGGTTTAGTCATGAGCAGTTCTTC
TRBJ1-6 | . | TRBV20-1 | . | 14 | CSATQAIYNSPLHF | TGCAGTGCTACTCAGGCTATATATAATTCACCCCTCCACTTT
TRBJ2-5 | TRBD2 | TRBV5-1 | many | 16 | CASSLSGGTLQETQYF | TGCGCCAGCAGCTTGAGCGGGGGTACCCTCCAAGAGACCCAGTACTTC
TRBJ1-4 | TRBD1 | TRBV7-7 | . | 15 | CASSPGTGAYEKLFF | TGTGCCAGCAGCCCCGGGACAGGGGCGTATGAAAAACTGTTTTTT
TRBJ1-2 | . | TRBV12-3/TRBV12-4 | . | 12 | CASSFWGEGYTF | TGTGCCAGCAGTTTCTGGGGGGAAGGCTACACCTTC
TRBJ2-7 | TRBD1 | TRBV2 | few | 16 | CASSEGGRDRAYEQYF | TGTGCCAGCAGTGAAGGGGGCCGGGACAGGGCCTACGAGCAGTACTTC
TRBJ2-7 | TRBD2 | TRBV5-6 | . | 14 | CASNRLAGAYEQYF | TGTGCCAGCAACCGACTAGCGGGAGCCTACGAGCAGTACTTC
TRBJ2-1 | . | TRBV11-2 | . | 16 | CASSPGLGSSYNEQFF | TGTGCCAGCAGCCCGGGGCTAGGGAGCTCCTACAATGAGCAGTTCTTC
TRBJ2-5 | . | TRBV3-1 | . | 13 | CASSQEPGETQYF | TGTGCCAGCAGCCAAGAGCCGGGAGAGACCCAGTACTTC
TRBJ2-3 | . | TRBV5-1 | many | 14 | CASSLFRGSDTQYF | TGCGCCAGCAGCTTATTCAGAGGGTCAGATACGCAGTATTTT
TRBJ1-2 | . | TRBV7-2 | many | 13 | CASSLATNYGYTF | TGTGCCAGCAGCTTAGCCACGAACTATGGCTACACCTTC
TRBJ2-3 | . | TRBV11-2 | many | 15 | CASSLGGTRLDTQYF | TGTGCCAGCAGCTTAGGTGGCACCAGGCTCGATACGCAGTATTTT
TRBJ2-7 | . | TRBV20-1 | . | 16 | CSANGGPYSSSYEQYF | TGCAGTGCGAACGGGGGTCCCTACTCCAGCTCCTACGAGCAGTACTTC
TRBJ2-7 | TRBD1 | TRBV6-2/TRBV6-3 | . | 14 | CASTLGQGGYEQYF | TGTGCCAGCACCCTCGGACAGGGTGGCTACGAGCAGTACTTC
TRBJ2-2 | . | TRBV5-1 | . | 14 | CASRAGVNTGELFF | TGCGCCAGCAGGGCAGGGGTGAACACCGGGGAGCTGTTTTTT
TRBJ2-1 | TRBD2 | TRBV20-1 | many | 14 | CSATTSGACNEQFF | TGCAGTGCTACCACTAGCGGAGCCTGCAATGAGCAGTTCTTC
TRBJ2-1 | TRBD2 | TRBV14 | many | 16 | CASSPTSGSSYNEQFF | TGTGCCAGCAGCCCGACTAGCGGTTCCTCCTACAATGAGCAGTTCTTC
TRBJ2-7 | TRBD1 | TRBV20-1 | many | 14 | CSARSRDRGHEQYF | TGCAGTGCTAGATCCCGGGACAGGGGACACGAGCAGTACTTC
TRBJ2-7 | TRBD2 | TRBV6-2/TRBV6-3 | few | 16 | CASSYLSGGPAYEQYF | TGTGCCAGCAGTTATCTTAGCGGGGGACCCGCCTACGAGCAGTACTTC
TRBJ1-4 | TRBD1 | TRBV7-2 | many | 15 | CASSYTQGAQGKLFF | TGTGCCAGCAGCTACACACAGGGGGCGCAGGGAAAACTGTTTTTT
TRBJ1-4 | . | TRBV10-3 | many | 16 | CAISESPQGTNEKLFF | TGTGCCATCAGTGAGTCGCCCCAGGGTACTAATGAAAAACTGTTTTTT
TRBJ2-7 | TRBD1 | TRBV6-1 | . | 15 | CASSRPGQPSYEQYF | TGTGCCAGCAGTCGCCCGGGACAGCCATCCTACGAGCAGTACTTC
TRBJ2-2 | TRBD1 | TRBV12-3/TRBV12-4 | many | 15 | CASSFLAGGTGELFF | TGTGCCAGCAGTTTCCTGGCAGGGGGTACCGGGGAGCTGTTTTTT
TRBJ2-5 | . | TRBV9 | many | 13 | CASSPAELKTQYF | TGTGCCAGCAGCCCCGCCGAATTAAAGACCCAGTACTTC
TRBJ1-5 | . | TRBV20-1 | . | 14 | CSARPAAGRQPQHF | TGCAGTGCTAGGCCGGCGGCAGGGAGGCAGCCCCAGCATTTT
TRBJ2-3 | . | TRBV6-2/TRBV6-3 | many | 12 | CASRTQERTQYF | TGTGCCAGCAGAACACAGGAGCGGACGCAGTATTTT
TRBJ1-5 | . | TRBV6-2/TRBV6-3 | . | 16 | CASSYPQGLINQPQHF | TGTGCCAGCAGTTACCCTCAAGGACTGATCAATCAGCCCCAGCATTTT
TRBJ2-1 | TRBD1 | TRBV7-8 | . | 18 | CASSLAMAGTGFYNEQFF | TGTGCCAGCAGCTTAGCCATGGCCGGGACAGGGTTCTACAATGAGCAGTTCTTC